This entry features one T cell receptor beta chain sequence. Measured with immunoSEQ multiplex PCR; TCRdb has only the in-frame clones, and not every one. The sample lists 290,000 or so clones, 87% occurring once. This sample is part of a study of Ad26.COV2.S vaccination and SARS-CoV-2 variants. Study as a whole: Trial arm assignment for the donor was COV1001 Ad26.COV2.S.

The V gene lost 6 bases and the J gene lost 1 base, with 16 bases spanning the gap. Germline CDR1 LNHDA, CDR2 SQIVND (reference sequence). The CDR3 contains 15 residues. As for treatment: 15 to 20 received Ad26.COV2.S at low or high dose, single or two shots; 5 received placebo; per-sample allocation not given. Day 63 after the first vaccine or placebo injection was the time point for sampling. This material consisted of peripheral blood, taken in a trial of Ad26.COV2.S vaccine versus placebo. The chain combines TRBV19 with TRBJ2-7; perhaps D is TRBD1 or TRBD2 (6 bases each). The receptor comes from a person aged 18-60 years who received the Ad26.COV2.S COVID-19 vaccine or a placebo. The CDR3 nucleotides read TGTGCCAGTAGGTCCAACGGGGGCAGTTCCTACGAGCAGTACTTC. Amino acids: CASRSNGGSSYEQYF.